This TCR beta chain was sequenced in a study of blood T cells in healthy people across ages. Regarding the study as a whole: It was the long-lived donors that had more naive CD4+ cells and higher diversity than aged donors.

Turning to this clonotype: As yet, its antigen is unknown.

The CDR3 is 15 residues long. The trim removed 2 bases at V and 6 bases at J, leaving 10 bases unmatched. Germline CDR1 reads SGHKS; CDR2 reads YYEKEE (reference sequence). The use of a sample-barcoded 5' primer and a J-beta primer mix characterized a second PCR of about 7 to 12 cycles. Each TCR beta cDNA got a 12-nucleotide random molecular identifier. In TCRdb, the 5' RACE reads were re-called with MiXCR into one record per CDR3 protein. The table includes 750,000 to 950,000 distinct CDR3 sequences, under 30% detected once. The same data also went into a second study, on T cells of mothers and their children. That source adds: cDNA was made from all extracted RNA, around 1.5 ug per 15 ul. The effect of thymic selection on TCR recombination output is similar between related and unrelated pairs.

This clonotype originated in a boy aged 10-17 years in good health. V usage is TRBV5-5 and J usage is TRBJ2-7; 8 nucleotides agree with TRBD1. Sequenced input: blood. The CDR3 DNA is TGTGCCAGCAGCTTCCCCGGGACAGGATTCTTCGAGCAGTACTTC. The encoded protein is CASSFPGTGFFEQYF.